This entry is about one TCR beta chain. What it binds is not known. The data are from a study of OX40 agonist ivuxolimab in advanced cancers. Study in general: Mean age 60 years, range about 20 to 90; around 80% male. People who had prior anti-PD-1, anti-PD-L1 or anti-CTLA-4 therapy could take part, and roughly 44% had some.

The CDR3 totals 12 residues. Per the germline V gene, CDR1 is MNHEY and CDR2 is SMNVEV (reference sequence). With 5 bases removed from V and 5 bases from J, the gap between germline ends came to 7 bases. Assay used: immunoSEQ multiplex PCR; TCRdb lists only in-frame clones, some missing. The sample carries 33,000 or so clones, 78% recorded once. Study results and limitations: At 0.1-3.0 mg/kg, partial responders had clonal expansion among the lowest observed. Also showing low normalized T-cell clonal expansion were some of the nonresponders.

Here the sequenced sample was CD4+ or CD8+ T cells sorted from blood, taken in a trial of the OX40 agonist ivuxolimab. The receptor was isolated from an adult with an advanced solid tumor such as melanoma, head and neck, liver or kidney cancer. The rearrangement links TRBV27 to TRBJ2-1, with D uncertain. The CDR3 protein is CASSQANNEQFF. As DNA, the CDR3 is TGTGCCAGCAGTCAGGCGAACAATGAGCAGTTCTTC.